This T cell receptor beta chain originates from a study of response to subunit inactivated influenza vaccine. This clonotype was seen more than once but under ten times. V lost 6 bases to trimming and J lost 4 bases; unmatched junction nucleotides: 12. The CDR3 is 18 residues long. MiXCR, applied by TCRdb to the RT-PCR reads, yields one record per CDR3 protein. The sample consists of 500,000 to 600,000 distinct CDR3 sequences, over 9% of them appearing once. This same sample was also taken into another study, of T cells expressing NK-cell markers. That source adds: The authors generated TCR beta cDNA through 5'RACE template switching with UMIs. It was sorted CD3+CD56-NKG2C+, CD3+CD56+NKG2C- and CD3+CD56+NKG2C+ T cells that provided the TCR beta repertoires. Seropositivity for HCMV was found in seven of the eight sequenced donors, with one seronegative. The HCMV specificity of the expanded NKG2C+ T cell clones stayed unresolved.

The clonotype was recovered from a man aged 45-60 years who received an inactivated influenza vaccine. The sample here was PBMCs from blood, taken on the day of vaccination. This rearrangement joins TRBV12-3 or TRBV12-4 to TRBJ2-3, with 14 bases lining up with TRBD2. CDR3 sequence reads: CASSYRLAGGPSADTQYF. Here the CDR3 DNA reads TGTGCCAGCAGCTATAGACTAGCGGGGGGGCCTAGCGCAGATACGCAGTATTTT.